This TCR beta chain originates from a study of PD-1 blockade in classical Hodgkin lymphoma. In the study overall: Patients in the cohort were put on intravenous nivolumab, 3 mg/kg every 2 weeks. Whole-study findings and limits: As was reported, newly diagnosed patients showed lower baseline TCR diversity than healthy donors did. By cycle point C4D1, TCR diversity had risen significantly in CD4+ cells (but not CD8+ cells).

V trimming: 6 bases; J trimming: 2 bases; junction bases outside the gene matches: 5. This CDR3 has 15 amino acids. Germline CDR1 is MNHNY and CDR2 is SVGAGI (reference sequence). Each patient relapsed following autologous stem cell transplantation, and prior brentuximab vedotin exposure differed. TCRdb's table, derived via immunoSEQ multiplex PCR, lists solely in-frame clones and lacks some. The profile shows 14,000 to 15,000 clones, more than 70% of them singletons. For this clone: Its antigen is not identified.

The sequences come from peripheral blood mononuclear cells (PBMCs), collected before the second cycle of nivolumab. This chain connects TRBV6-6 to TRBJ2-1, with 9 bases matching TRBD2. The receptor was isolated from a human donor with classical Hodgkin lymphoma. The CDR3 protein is CASSLSGGTYNEQFF. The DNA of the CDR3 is TGTGCCAGCAGCTTAAGCGGGGGGACCTACAATGAGCAGTTCTTC.